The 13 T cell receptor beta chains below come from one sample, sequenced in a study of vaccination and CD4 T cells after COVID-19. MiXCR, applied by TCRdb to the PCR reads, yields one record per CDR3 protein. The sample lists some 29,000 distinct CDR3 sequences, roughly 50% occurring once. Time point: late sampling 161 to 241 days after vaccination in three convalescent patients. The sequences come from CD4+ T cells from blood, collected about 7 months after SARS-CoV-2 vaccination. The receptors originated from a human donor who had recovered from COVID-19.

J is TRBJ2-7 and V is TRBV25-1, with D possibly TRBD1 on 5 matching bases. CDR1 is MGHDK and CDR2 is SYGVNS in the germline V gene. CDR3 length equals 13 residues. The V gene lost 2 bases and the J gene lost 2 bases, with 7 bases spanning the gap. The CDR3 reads CASSEADTYEQYF. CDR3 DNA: TGTGCCAGCAGTGAAGCGGACACCTACGAGCAGTACTTC.

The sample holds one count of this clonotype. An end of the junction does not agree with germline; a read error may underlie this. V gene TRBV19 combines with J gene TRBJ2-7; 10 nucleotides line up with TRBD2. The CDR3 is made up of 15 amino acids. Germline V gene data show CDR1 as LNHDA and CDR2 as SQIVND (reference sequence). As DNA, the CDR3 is TGTGCCAGTAGTCTAGACGGGACTAGCGATGACGAGCAGTACTTC. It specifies CASSLDGTSDDEQYF.

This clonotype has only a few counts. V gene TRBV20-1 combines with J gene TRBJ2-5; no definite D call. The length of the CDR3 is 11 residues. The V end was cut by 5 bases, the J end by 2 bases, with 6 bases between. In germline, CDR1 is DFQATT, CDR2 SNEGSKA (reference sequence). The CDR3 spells CSALAQETQYF. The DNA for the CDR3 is TGCAGTGCTCTGGCTCAAGAGACCCAGTACTTC.

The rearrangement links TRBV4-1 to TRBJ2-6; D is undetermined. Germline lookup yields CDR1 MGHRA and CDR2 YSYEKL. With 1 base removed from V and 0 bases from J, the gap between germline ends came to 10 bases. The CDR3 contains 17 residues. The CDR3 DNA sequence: TGCGCCAGCAGCCAAGGGCGCGTCCTCTCTGGGGCCAACGTCCTGACTTTC. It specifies CASSQGRVLSGANVLTF.

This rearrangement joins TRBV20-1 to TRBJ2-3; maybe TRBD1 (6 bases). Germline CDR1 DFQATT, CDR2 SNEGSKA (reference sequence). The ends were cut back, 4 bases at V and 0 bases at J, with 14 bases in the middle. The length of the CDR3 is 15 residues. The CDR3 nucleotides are TGCAGTGCTACTATGACAGGCGAGAGCACAGATACGCAGTATTTT. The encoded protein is CSATMTGESTDTQYF.

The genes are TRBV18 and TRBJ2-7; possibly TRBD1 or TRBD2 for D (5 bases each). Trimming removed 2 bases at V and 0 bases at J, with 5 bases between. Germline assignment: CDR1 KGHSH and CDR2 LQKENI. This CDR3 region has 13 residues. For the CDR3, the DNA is TGTGCCAGCTCACCAGGGACCTCCTACGAGCAGTACTTC. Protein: CASSPGTSYEQYF.

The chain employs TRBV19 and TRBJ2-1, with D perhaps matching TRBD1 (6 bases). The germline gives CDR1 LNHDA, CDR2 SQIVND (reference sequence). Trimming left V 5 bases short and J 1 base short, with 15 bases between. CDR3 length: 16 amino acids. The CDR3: CASSGKGGKSYNEQFF. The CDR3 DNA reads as TGTGCCAGTAGTGGTAAAGGGGGAAAATCCTACAATGAGCAGTTCTTC.

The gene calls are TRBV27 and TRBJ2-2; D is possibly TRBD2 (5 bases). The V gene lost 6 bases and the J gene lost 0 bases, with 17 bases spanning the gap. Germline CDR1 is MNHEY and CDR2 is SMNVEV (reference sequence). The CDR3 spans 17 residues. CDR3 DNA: TGTGCCAGCAGAGAACTAGACCCCCCTGCGAACACCGGGGAGCTGTTTTTT. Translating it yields CASRELDPPANTGELFF.

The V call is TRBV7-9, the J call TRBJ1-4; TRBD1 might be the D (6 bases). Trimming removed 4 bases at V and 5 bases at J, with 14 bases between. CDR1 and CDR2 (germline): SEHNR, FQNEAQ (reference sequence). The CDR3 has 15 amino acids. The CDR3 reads CASSSPGGRNEKLFF. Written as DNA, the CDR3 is TGTGCCAGCAGCTCCCCCGGGGGCAGGAATGAAAAACTGTTTTTT.

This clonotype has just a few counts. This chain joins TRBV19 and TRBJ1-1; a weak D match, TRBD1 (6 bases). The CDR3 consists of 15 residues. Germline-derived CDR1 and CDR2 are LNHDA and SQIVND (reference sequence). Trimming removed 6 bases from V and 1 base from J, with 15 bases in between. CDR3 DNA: TGTGCCAGTAGCCCACGGGGGGCGACGAACACTGAAGCTTTCTTT. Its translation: CASSPRGATNTEAFF.

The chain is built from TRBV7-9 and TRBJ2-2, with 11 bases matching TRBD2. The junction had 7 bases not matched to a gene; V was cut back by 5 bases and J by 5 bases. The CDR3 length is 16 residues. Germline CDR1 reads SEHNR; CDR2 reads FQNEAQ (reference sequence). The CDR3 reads CASSPSLAGETGELFF. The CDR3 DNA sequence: TGTGCCAGCAGCCCCTCACTAGCGGGAGAGACCGGGGAGCTGTTTTTT.

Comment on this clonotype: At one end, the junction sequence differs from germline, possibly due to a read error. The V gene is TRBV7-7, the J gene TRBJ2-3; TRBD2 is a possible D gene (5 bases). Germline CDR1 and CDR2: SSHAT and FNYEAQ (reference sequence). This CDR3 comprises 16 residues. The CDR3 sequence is CASSLVWELPLGTQYF. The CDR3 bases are TGTGCTAGCAGCTTAGTGTGGGAGCTTCCTCTTGGCACGCAGTATTTT.

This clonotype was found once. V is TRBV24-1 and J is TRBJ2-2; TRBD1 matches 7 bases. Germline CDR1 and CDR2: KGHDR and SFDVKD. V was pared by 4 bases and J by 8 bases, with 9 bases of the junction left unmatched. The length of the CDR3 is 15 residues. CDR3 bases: TGTGCCACCAGTGACCACGACAGGGTCGAAGGGGAGCTGTTTTTT. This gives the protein CATSDHDRVEGELFF.